The T cell receptor (beta chain) under discussion was sequenced for a study of cytomegalovirus exposure and HLA in healthy donors (dated by TCRdb to 2017 to 2019). General notes on the study: In an earlier analysis of roughly 500 of the donors, roughly 300 Gb of sequence data and approximately 100 million unique TCR beta sequences from some 170 million T cells were reported. Alongside the repertoire data, information on donor age, sex, ethnicity and CMV serostatus was compiled. Besides the first cohort of more than 650 subjects, a separate validation cohort made up of 120 different subjects was used. An earlier analysis of 500 to 650 of the donors applied high-throughput TCR beta sequencing to assess whether each TCR beta V gene segment acted as functional or pseudogenic. Four or five DR-DQ haplotypes were handled as single units for association and clustering, since linkage in the cohort was strong. HLA typing included class I and class II loci at four-digit resolution. The study combined high-throughput TCR immunosequencing, statistical association of individual TCRs with disease status, and machine learning to predict cytomegalovirus infection status. Every discovery cohort repertoire had been produced on one sequencing platform. The number of typed donors differed by locus: about 629-630 for A, B, C, DRB1 and DQB1; 522 for DQA1; around 610 for DPA1; and around 490 for DPB1. The later analysis used no new phenotypic data to find candidate immune exposures, relying instead on TCR beta sequences and their occurrence across donors. On average, roughly 250,000 unique TCR beta nucleotide sequences were sequenced per donor among some 430 genotyped donors of the cohort, with roughly 18% of those sequences being non-productive. To study patterns of TCR occurrence, a later analysis re-analyzed previously published TCR beta repertoires from several hundred donors and added high-resolution HLA genotyping. The study aimed to test whether signatures of past pathogen exposure could be identified by cataloging public T cell receptors. An early release that covered about 600 HLA-typed donors contained about 300 gigabases of sequencing data and some 87 million unique TCR sequences. Using immunosequencing, the study profiled T cell repertoires from fewer than 700 subjects and related those repertoires to cytomegalovirus serostatus. A later genetic analysis took genome-wide SNP genotypes for about 55% of the roughly 700 donors and used that subset as a discovery cohort. The genetic ancestry cluster associated with self-reported Caucasian donors included around 76% of the 300 to 450 genotyped donors. Overall results and qualifications from the work: A later analysis reported that several top co-occurrence clusters appeared linked to parvovirus B19, influenza, CMV and Epstein-Barr virus. Assigning TCR associations to individual alleles was difficult when HLA alleles, especially DR and DQ, strongly co-occurred. The study listed 164 TCR beta chains as associated with cytomegalovirus. A further reported finding was that TCR beta sequences accurately predicted the HLA-A and HLA-B alleles for most subjects in the first cohort. The authors suggested that the approach could potentially be extended to other disease states and immunological phenotypes. According to a later analysis, most CMV-associated TCR beta chains appeared to be HLA-restricted, and the HLA associations seemed to be driven largely by CMV exposure. Compared with equally common non-associated chains, HLA-associated TCR beta chains in a later analysis were more clonally expanded and had lower generation probabilities. Linkage disequilibrium might explain the correlated functional status among segregating V segments, but an unknown experimental factor could not be excluded. In an earlier analysis of about 540 of the donors, most TCR beta V segments were observed in productive rearrangements about 90% or about 30% of the time, broadly matching IMGT annotations. Across donors, most TCR sequences were observed very rarely, whereas some public TCRs were present in many individuals. Sequencing depth was assumed to be roughly uniform across donors in the presence/absence analyses, though that assumption may not hold. Cytomegalovirus status was reported to be diagnosed by the classifier with high specificity and sensitivity in both the original and validation cohorts. This cohort had only TCR beta chains sequenced, and the lack of alpha or paired-chain data limited which features could be detected. An association between a missense DCLRE1C variant and V-gene and J-gene trimming of TCR beta chains was found in a later genetic analysis and replicated in an independent cohort. CMV serostatus was the only immune exposure information available for the cohort. Because some donors lacked HLA typing at each locus, the association tests relied only on the typed subset. Because counts were too low, seventeen rarely observed V segments, including chromosome 9 orphons, were excluded from the earlier analysis of 587 of the donors. According to a later analysis, TCR association rates differed among HLA loci, with DRB1 alleles showing the most associated TCRs and HLA-C alleles showing the fewest. In a later analysis, some 17,000 TCR beta sequences were associated with specific HLA alleles at a false discovery rate of 0.05. Some IMGT-functional V segments, including TRBV6-2 and TRBV6-3, could not be told apart with the 87-base-pair reads, so those segments were excluded. A cluster of highly shared sequence variants was judged likely to be a technical artifact of the sequencing pipeline. Compared with the approximately 710-donor mean, donors in an Asian-associated ancestry cluster had fewer N-insertions in productive TCRs, according to a later genetic analysis. In vitro tests confirmed that a few of the cytomegalovirus-associated TCR beta chains recognize cytomegalovirus antigens.

The method was the immunoSEQ multiplex PCR assay. For the multiplex PCR, a mixture combining 60 forward primers for TCR Vbeta segments and 13 reverse primers for TCR Jbeta segments was used. The CDR3 region of rearranged TCR beta genes was amplified from genomic DNA with a multiplex PCR assay. The Illumina HiSeq System was used to sequence the amplified TCR beta libraries as 87-base-pair reads. In the paper's pipeline: In a later analysis, tens of millions of unique TCR beta chains were counted across the 666 repertoires, and around 10 million of these chains were shared by at least two donors. Raw reads were error-corrected and collapsed into unique sequences with a nearest-neighbor algorithm that merged closely related sequences to remove PCR and sequencing errors. CDR3 sequences were aligned to IMGT reference sequences to assign V, D and J gene segments. For a sequence to be retained, a match of at least six nucleotides to both a V gene segment and a J gene segment was required. Rearrangements were classified as productive when the CDR3 lacked stop codons and remained in frame with V and J, and all other rearrangements were classified as non-productive. Following IMGT convention, CDR3 was defined as the stretch from the second conserved V-encoded cysteine to the conserved J-encoded phenylalanine. In an earlier analysis of around 600 of the donors, sequences lacking an unambiguous match to a single V gene segment were excluded. An earlier analysis of several hundred of the donors called V segments functional above 56.7% productive rearrangements and segregating when the between-donor standard deviation exceeded 5%. A statistical classification framework was built to diagnose cytomegalovirus status from the catalog of TCR beta chain sequences. In a later analysis, TCR nucleotide sequences were compared against IMGT/GENE-DB human TR gene sequences so that V and J genes could be assigned. A later analysis assigned CDR3 sequences and most-parsimonious VDJ recombination scenarios with the TCRdist pipeline. In a later analysis, each TCR beta chain was defined by its CDR3 amino acid sequence together with its V-gene family, and reads lacking a unique V-gene family were excluded. To address suspected cross-contamination and a sequencing artifact, a later analysis removed roughly 640 highly shared, low-generation-probability nucleotide sequences. In a later analysis, a clonal expansion index for each public chain was calculated from normalized within-repertoire ranks of inferred template counts. Generation probabilities in a later analysis came from a VDJ recombination model fitted to out-of-frame rearrangements, and those results were checked against IGoR. Hypergeometric tests were used in a later analysis to score TCR-TCR, TCR-HLA and TCR-CMV co-occurrence, with a repertoire-size bias correction applied to the TCR pairs. A later analysis estimated false discovery rates by permuting HLA or CMV assignments 20 times. A later analysis grouped co-occurring TCRs with DBSCAN, adding TCRdist sequence similarity when clustering within HLA-allele-positive subsets. Co-occurrence clustering excluded repertoires with fewer than 30,000 or more than 120,000 public chains, plus five with anomalous nucleotide sharing. Entries here come from immuneACCESS through TCRdb and include only in-frame sequences with V and J called. Some clones fail to appear in such tables; in the studies checked, an unresolved V gene covers under half of the shortfall, and the cause of the remainder is unknown. The V and J calls and clone size come from that table; D and trimming were worked out from the DNA. Recorded for this sample are 95,000 to 110,000 clones; around 74% of them occurred a single time. The biggest ten clones account for approximately 15% of the sample.

In total, 600 or so healthy bone marrow donors made up the cohort. All cohort members were sampled while nominally healthy, although unrecorded immune exposures were likely present. The donor was CMV seropositive and was included in the group of about 290 seropositive cohort members. A peripheral blood sample was collected from each donor, and TCR beta sequencing was performed on peripheral blood mononuclear cells. Genomic DNA was extracted from the blood cell samples with the Qiagen DNeasy Blood Extraction Kit. About this clone itself: Its antigen specificity is not known. The sample holds no much larger clone one base away, and base qualities are not on file.

Based on the germline V gene, the CDR1 and CDR2 sequences are SGHVS and FQNEAQ. The trim is 2 bases for V and 10 bases for J, with a gap of 15 bases between the germline ends. The CDR3 goes from the cysteine to the phenylalanine over 15 residues. The sequence is cut down to CDR3 DNA, 45 bases in frame from base 1. Sequencing was performed on PBMCs. The rearrangement combines TRBV7-8 with TRBJ1-6, with TRBD1 tentatively as D gene (5 bases match). The TCR sequence derives from a woman aged 40 to 50 in good health and CMV-seropositive. The DNA sequence is TGTGCCAGCAGCTTACTAAGGGGTTTCGAATCACCCCTCCACTTT. Its protein product is CASSLLRGFESPLHF.